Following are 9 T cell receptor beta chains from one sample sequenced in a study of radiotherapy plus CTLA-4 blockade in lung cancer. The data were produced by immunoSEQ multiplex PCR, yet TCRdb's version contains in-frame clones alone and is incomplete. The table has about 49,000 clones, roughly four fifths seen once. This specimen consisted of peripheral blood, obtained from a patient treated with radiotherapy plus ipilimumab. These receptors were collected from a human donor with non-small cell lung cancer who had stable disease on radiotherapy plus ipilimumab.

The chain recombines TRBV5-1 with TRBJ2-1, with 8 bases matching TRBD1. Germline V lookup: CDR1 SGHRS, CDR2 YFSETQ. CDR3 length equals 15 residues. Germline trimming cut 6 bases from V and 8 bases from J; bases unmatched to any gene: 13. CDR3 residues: CASIWGSTGVHEQFF. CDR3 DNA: TGCGCCAGCATCTGGGGGTCGACAGGGGTCCATGAGCAGTTCTTC.

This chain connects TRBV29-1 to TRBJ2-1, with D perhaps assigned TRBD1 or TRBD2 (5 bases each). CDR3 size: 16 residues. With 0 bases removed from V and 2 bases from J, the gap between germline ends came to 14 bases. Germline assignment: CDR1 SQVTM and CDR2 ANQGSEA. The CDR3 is CSVEELGTEAYNEQFF. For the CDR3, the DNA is TGCAGCGTTGAAGAGTTGGGGACCGAAGCCTACAATGAGCAGTTCTTC.

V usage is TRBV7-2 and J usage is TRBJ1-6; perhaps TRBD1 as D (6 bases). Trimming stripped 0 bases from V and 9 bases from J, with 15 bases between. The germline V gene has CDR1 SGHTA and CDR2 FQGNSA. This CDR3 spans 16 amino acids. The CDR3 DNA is TGTGCCAGCAGCTTAGCGAACTCAGGGGCGGGTTCACCCCTCCACTTT. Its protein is CASSLANSGAGSPLHF.

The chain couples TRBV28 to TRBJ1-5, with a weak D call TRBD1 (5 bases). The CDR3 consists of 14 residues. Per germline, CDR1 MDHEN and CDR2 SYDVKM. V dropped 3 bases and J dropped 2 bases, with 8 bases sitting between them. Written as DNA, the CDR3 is TGTGCCAGCAGTTTGCGGGGGGGCAATCAGCCCCAGCATTTT. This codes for CASSLRGGNQPQHF.

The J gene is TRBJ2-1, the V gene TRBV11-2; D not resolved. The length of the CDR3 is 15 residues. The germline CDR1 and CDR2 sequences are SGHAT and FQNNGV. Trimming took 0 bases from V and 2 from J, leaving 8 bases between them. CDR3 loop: CASSLEDATYNEQFF. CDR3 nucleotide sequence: TGTGCCAGCAGCTTAGAGGATGCTACCTACAATGAGCAGTTCTTC.

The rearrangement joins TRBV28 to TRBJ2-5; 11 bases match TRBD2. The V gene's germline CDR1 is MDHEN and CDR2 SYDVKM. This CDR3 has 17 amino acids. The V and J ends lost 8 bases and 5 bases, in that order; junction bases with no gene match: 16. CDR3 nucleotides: TGTGCCAGCGGTTCGGCTAGCGGGGGGACCCTCCTGGAGACCCAGTACTTC. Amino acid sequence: CASGSASGGTLLETQYF.

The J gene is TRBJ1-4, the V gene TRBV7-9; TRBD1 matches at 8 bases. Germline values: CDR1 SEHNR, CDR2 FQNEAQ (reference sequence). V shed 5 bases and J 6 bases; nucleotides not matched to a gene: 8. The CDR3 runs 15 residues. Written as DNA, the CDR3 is TGTGCCAGCAGCCTCGAAGGGACAGGTTATGAAAAACTGTTTTTT. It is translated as CASSLEGTGYEKLFF.

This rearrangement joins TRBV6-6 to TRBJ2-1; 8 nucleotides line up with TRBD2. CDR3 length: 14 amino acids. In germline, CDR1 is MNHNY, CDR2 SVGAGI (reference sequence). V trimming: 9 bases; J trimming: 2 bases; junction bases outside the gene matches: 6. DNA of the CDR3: TGTGCCAGTTGGAAGCGGGGGACCTACAATGAGCAGTTCTTC. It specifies CASWKRGTYNEQFF.

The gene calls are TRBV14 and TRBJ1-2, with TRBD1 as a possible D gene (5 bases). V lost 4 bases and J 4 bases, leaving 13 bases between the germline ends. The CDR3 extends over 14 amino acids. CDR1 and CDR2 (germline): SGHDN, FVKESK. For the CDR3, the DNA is TGTGCCAGCAGCCCCCGACAGAGAGGCTATGGCTACACCTTC. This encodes CASSPRQRGYGYTF.